A selection of T cell receptor beta chains follows, all from one sample in a study of T cell responses to AZD1222 COVID-19 vaccine. Sequencing used immunoSEQ multiplex PCR; TCRdb keeps in-frame clones, though not all of them. Of 130,000 or so clones listed, about nine tenths are singletons. The sequencing used peripheral blood, collected 28 days after the second AZD1222 dose. The receptors derive from an adult who received the AZD1222 COVID-19 vaccine. CDR3s include the opening cysteine and the closing phenylalanine or tryptophan. A D gene is named only where the DNA matches it firmly. A clone size is listed for some rows: how often the clone was seen (once, few, many), or a class if it is expanded.

CDR3 DNA,CDR3 protein,V gene,J gene,D gene,clone size
TGTGCCAGCAGTAACGGGGATTCCTACGAGCAGTACTTC,CASSNGDSYEQYF,TRBV27,TRBJ2-7,.,once
TGTGCCTGGATACCGGGCCCGTCTGGAAACACCATATATTTT,CAWIPGPSGNTIYF,TRBV30,TRBJ1-3,.,.
TGCGCCAGCAGAGCAGGACAGGGGGCGCTGGGAACTGAAGCTTTCTTT,CASRAGQGALGTEAFF,TRBV4-1,TRBJ1-1,TRBD1,.
TGTGCCAGCAGTTCCGAGGGTAGAATTTACAATGAGCAGTTCTTC,CASSSEGRIYNEQFF,TRBV5-8,TRBJ2-1,.,.
TGTGCCAGCAGTGAATCCAGGGAAGCTTTCTTT,CASSESREAFF,TRBV6-1,TRBJ1-1,.,.
TGTGCCAGCACCCAGGCGCAGGGAGAGTTTTATGGCTACACCTTC,CASTQAQGEFYGYTF,TRBV27,TRBJ1-2,.,.
TGTGCCAGCAGCTCAAGGAGGGGGTCAGCGGAACAGCAGTTCTTC,CASSSRRGSAEQQFF,TRBV11-3,TRBJ2-1,.,.
TGCGCCAGCAGCCCCCAACCGGGACTAGCGGCGAACATTCAGTACTTC,CASSPQPGLAANIQYF,TRBV4-1,TRBJ2-4,TRBD2,.
TGTGCCAGCAGGGTCCGCGGCGGATTTGGCTATGGCTACACCTTC,CASRVRGGFGYGYTF,TRBV2,TRBJ1-2,.,.
TGTGCCAGCAGCTTCTCCGGTGGGGGCACAGATACGCAGTATTTT,CASSFSGGGTDTQYF,TRBV11-3,TRBJ2-3,.,.
TGTGCCGCCGGTGGGCAGGGCTACAATGAGCAGTTCTTC,CAAGGQGYNEQFF,TRBV24-1,TRBJ2-1,.,.
TGTGCCAGCAGTTTATCGGGGGACAGGTACTTCGTCTATAATTCACCCCTCCACTTT,CASSLSGDRYFVYNSPLHF,TRBV27,TRBJ1-6,TRBD1,.
TGTGCCAGCAGTTCGATACATAGCAATCAGCCCCAGCATTTT,CASSSIHSNQPQHF,TRBV27,TRBJ1-5,.,.
TGTGCCTGGATTTTGGGGGCGGGGACGTCTGAAGCTTTCTTT,CAWILGAGTSEAFF,TRBV30,TRBJ1-1,.,.
TGTGCCAGCAGCCAAGAAGCTTGGGGTGTCCATAATTCACCCCTCCACTTT,CASSQEAWGVHNSPLHF,TRBV3-1/TRBV3-2,TRBJ1-6,.,.
TGTGCCAGCTCACCAATCGTCGGGACAGTCTACGAGCAGTACTTC,CASSPIVGTVYEQYF,TRBV18,TRBJ2-7,TRBD1,.
TGCGCCAGCAGCCAAGACACGGATCCGTACAATGAGCAGTTCTTC,CASSQDTDPYNEQFF,TRBV4-3,TRBJ2-1,.,.
TGCGCCAGCAGCTTGGCGGGCAGAATGAACACTGAAGCTTTCTTT,CASSLAGRMNTEAFF,TRBV5-1,TRBJ1-1,.,.
TGCGCCAGCAGCCAAGATAACCCCGGACAGGGTTATGAAAAACTGTTTTTT,CASSQDNPGQGYEKLFF,TRBV4-1,TRBJ1-4,TRBD1,.
TGCAGCGTCACATTGGGGAACACTGAAGCTTTCTTT,CSVTLGNTEAFF,TRBV29-1,TRBJ1-1,.,.
TGTGCCAGCAGCCGGTACACAGATACGCAGTATTTT,CASSRYTDTQYF,TRBV7-6,TRBJ2-3,.,few
TGCGCCAGCAGCCAAGATTGGGTGGGTCGCCGGAACACTGAAGCTTTCTTT,CASSQDWVGRRNTEAFF,TRBV4-1,TRBJ1-1,.,.
TGCGCCAGCAGCCCCGGACCATACCAAGACATTCAGTACTTC,CASSPGPYQDIQYF,TRBV5-1,TRBJ2-4,.,.
TGTGCCAGCAGCTTAGTTCAGGGCCTCTATGGCTACACCTTC,CASSLVQGLYGYTF,TRBV7-8,TRBJ1-2,.,.
TGTGCCATCAGTGAGTTCGGACAGGGGAACACCGGGGAGCTGTTTTTT,CAISEFGQGNTGELFF,TRBV10-3,TRBJ2-2,TRBD1,.
TGTGCCAGCAGCCAAGACGTGACCGGGGCCAACGTCCTGACTTTC,CASSQDVTGANVLTF,TRBV3-1/TRBV3-2,TRBJ2-6,.,few
TGTGCCAGCAGCGTAGAGGCAGGGTCTGGAAACACCATATATTTT,CASSVEAGSGNTIYF,TRBV9,TRBJ1-3,.,.
TGTGCCAGCAGCTTAGCCCGTCCGGGACTAGCGGGATACAATGAGCAGTTCTTC,CASSLARPGLAGYNEQFF,TRBV11-3,TRBJ2-1,TRBD2,.
TGTGCCAGCAGCTTTGACGACCGGGCCGGCTACACCTTC,CASSFDDRAGYTF,TRBV7-9,TRBJ1-2,.,.
TGTGCCAGCAGTACTGCGATAGTGGACAGTTTATATACCTATGGCTACACCTTC,CASSTAIVDSLYTYGYTF,TRBV7-9,TRBJ1-2,.,.
TGTGCCAGCAGCTTAAACGCAGGGGGCGCGTCTGAAGCTTTCTTT,CASSLNAGGASEAFF,TRBV7-9,TRBJ1-1,TRBD1,.
TGTGCCAGTAGTATTGAGGGACAGTCCGGGACTAGCGGGGGATACAATGAGCAGTTCTTC,CASSIEGQSGTSGGYNEQFF,TRBV19,TRBJ2-1,TRBD2,.
TGTGCCAGCAGCGCCCGGGAGAGGTCGACCCAGTACTTC,CASSARERSTQYF,TRBV9,TRBJ2-5,.,once
TGTGCCAGTAGTTTTGGGACAGGGAACTATGGCTACACCTTC,CASSFGTGNYGYTF,TRBV19,TRBJ1-2,TRBD1,.
TGTGCCAGCAGCTTAGTAAGGCCTGGAGGGGGAAAATACACCGGGGAGCTGTTTTTT,CASSLVRPGGGKYTGELFF,TRBV7-9,TRBJ2-2,.,.
TGTGCCAGCAGCAAAGGACAGGGAGATGCAGATACGCAGTATTTT,CASSKGQGDADTQYF,TRBV21-1,TRBJ2-3,.,.
TGTGCCATCAAAGAGACAACTAATGAAAAACTGTTTTTT,CAIKETTNEKLFF,TRBV10-3,TRBJ1-4,.,.
TGTGCCAGCAGTGCCCACAGGGGAGATATTTATAATTCACCCCTCCACTTT,CASSAHRGDIYNSPLHF,TRBV6-1,TRBJ1-6,TRBD1,.
TGTGCCAGCAGCCCAGGGACGACGATGGATGGCTACACCTTC,CASSPGTTMDGYTF,TRBV27,TRBJ1-2,.,.
TGTGCCAGCAGCCTCCAGACAGGGGGTGGAAGAGGCTACACCTTC,CASSLQTGGGRGYTF,TRBV7-8,TRBJ1-2,TRBD1,once
TGTGCCAGCAGCAGTCAGGGGACAAACTATGGCTACACCTTC,CASSSQGTNYGYTF,TRBV6-1,TRBJ1-2,.,.
TGTGCCAGCAGCTCGCCGGGAGGGGGTGTCACTGAAGCTTTCTTT,CASSSPGGGVTEAFF,TRBV5-5,TRBJ1-1,.,.
TGCAGTGCTAGTTTTGGGGGTTTCGCACCCCTCCACTTT,CSASFGGFAPLHF,TRBV20-1,TRBJ1-6,.,.
TGTGCCAGCAGTTACCGCCCGCGGAGGGGGGCCAACGTCCTGACTTTC,CASSYRPRRGANVLTF,TRBV6-6,TRBJ2-6,.,.
TGTGCCAGCAGTGACCCGGGTTCCAACTATGGCTACACCTTC,CASSDPGSNYGYTF,TRBV6-1,TRBJ1-2,.,.
TGTGCCAGCCATATGGACACAGGGGGCTTGGACTATGGCTACACCTTC,CASHMDTGGLDYGYTF,TRBV2,TRBJ1-2,TRBD1,.
TGTGCCAGCAGCTTAAGCAGGGGGGTTAATAACTATGGCTACACCTTC,CASSLSRGVNNYGYTF,TRBV7-9,TRBJ1-2,TRBD1,.
TGTGCCAGCAGTTCTCGGACAGGAGGCAATCAGCCCCAGCATTTT,CASSSRTGGNQPQHF,TRBV6-5,TRBJ1-5,TRBD1,many
TGTGCCAGCAGGAGGGGGGGAGGCACAGATACGCAGTATTTT,CASRRGGGTDTQYF,TRBV2,TRBJ2-3,.,.
TGTGCCAGCAGGGGCTCTGGGGCCAACGTCCTGACTTTC,CASRGSGANVLTF,TRBV2,TRBJ2-6,.,once
TGTGCCATCAGTGGGCAGGAAAGGGGCACTGAAGCTTTCTTT,CAISGQERGTEAFF,TRBV10-3,TRBJ1-1,.,.
TGTGCCAGCAGTCCGATCAGCGGGAGGTTCAATGAGCAGTTCTTC,CASSPISGRFNEQFF,TRBV6-2/TRBV6-3,TRBJ2-1,TRBD2,once
TGTGCCATCAGGCCCAACTCCTACAATGAGCAGTTCTTC,CAIRPNSYNEQFF,TRBV10-3,TRBJ2-1,.,.